This T cell receptor beta chain originates from a study of T cells after yellow fever vaccination. Study-wide results and caveats: Abundant contaminating clonotypes from the bulk population could appear in FACS-sorted repertoires.

The CDR3 length is 15 residues. CDR1 is SGHTA, CDR2 FQGNSA, per germline. The germline V and J ends were trimmed by 3 bases and 6 bases, with 18 bases remaining between them. The authors made TCR cDNA by 5'RACE template switching, adding a universal primer site and UMIs. TCRdb reanalysed the 5' RACE reads using MiXCR and keeps one entry per CDR3 protein. Found here are about 240,000 distinct CDR3 sequences, 6% to 7.5% of them singletons; the top ten hold about 0.9%. This clonotype was seen a few times. Its antigen remains unknown. The sequence came from a man aged 25-40 years who received the YFV17D yellow fever vaccine. Sequencing used CD4+ T cells sorted from PBMCs, obtained 15 days after the yellow fever booster vaccination. The chain links TRBV7-2 to TRBJ2-7, with D tentatively TRBD1 (7 bases). CDR3 bases: TGTGCCAGCAGCTTTTACGGAGGGGGCAGGCCCGAGCAGTACTTC. Its protein is CASSFYGGGRPEQYF.